This TCR beta chain is from a study of CD8+ T cells in alopecia areata. As for treatment: oral pan-JAK inhibitor, 5-10 mg twice daily. RNA extraction and reverse transcription yielded cDNA as sequencing template. TCRdb's copy holds only in-frame clones and misses some; the assay was immunoSEQ multiplex PCR. The table shows roughly 200,000 clones, with 40% to 65% occurring only once. To note about this clone: The antigen remains unidentified. Other DNA sequences from this sample encode an identical CDR3 as well.

Findings and limits, study-wide: Tofacitinib produced a significant decrease in scalp clonality and in expanded CD8+ clones among the top 100.

The TCR comes from a human donor with alopecia areata. This specimen was CD8+ T cells sorted from blood, taken at week 24, from a patient treated with tofacitinib.

The CDR3 loop reads CSVEDGYGYTF. The CDR3 bases are TGCAGCGTTGAAGATGGCTATGGCTACACCTTC. The chain couples TRBV29-1 to TRBJ1-2; no reliable D call. V lost 0 bases and J lost 4, with 3 bases in between. There are 11 residues in the CDR3. CDR1 SQVTM and CDR2 ANQGSEA come from the germline V gene.